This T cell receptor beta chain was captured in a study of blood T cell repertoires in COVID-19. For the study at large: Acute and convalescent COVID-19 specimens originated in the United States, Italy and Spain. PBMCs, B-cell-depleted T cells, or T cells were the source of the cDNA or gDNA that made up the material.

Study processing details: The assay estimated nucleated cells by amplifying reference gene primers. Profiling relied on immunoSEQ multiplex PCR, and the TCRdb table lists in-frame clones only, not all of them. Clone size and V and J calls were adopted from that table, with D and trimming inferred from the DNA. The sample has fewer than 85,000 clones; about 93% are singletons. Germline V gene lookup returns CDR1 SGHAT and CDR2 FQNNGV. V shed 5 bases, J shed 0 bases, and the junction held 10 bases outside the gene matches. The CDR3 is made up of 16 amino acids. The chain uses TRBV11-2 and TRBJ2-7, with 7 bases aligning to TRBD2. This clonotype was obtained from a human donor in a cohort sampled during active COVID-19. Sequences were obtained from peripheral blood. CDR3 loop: CASSPSRGGLSYEQYF. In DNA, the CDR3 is TGTGCCAGCAGCCCCTCGCGCGGGGGTCTCTCCTACGAGCAGTACTTC.